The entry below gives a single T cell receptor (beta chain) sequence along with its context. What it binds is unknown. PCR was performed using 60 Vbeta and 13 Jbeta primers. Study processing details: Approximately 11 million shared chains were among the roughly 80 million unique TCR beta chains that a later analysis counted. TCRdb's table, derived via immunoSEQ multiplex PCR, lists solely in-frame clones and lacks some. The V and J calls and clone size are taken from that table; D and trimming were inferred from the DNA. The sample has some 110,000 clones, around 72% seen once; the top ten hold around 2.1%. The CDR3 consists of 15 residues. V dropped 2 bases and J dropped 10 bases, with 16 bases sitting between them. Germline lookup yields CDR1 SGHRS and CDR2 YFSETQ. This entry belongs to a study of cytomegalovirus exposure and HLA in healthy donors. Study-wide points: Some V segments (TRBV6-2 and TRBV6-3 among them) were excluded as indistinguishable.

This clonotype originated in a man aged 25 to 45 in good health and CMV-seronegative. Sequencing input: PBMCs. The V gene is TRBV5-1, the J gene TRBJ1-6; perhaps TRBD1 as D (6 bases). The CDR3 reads CASSFKGDGGSPLHF. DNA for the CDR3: TGCGCCAGCAGCTTCAAAGGGGATGGGGGCTCACCCCTCCACTTT.